The following is a T cell receptor (beta chain) sequence with its context. This sample is drawn from a study of PD-1 blockade in classical Hodgkin lymphoma. Study context: Patients were infused with nivolumab 3 mg/kg every 2 weeks.

This CDR3 has 15 amino acids. V trimming: 4 bases; J trimming: 1 base; junction bases outside the gene matches: 3. Germline lookup yields CDR1 SGHTA and CDR2 FQGTGA. Only in-frame clones appear in the TCRdb table, and some are missing; sequencing was by immunoSEQ multiplex PCR. Of approximately 93,000 clones in the sample, around four fifths are singletons; the top ten hold about 9%. Sample time point: cycle 4 day 1 (C4D1), after less than 7 weeks of nivolumab. Every patient was affected by relapse after autologous stem cell transplantation, while exposure to brentuximab vedotin was not uniform. The sample here was peripheral blood mononuclear cells (PBMCs), taken before the fourth cycle of nivolumab. This chain connects TRBV7-3 to TRBJ1-1; the match to TRBD1 covers 10 bases. The TCR originated in a human donor with classical Hodgkin lymphoma. CDR3 residues: CASSWTGGQNTEAFF. In nucleotides, the CDR3 is TGTGCCAGCAGCTGGACAGGGGGACAGAACACTGAAGCTTTCTTT. The complete variable domain, with remaining parts taken from reference TRBV7-3 and TRBJ1-1, reads GAGVSQTPSNKVTEKGKYVELRCDPISGHTALYWYRQSLGQGPEFLIYFQGTGAADDSGLPNDRFFAVRPEGSVSTLKIQRTERGDSAVYLCASSWTGGQNTEAFFGQGTRLTVV.